Below are 12 T cell receptor beta chains sequenced from a single sample in a study of cytotoxic CD8 clonotypes in ibrutinib-treated CLL. Measured with immunoSEQ multiplex PCR; TCRdb has only the in-frame clones, and not every one. The sample lists some 92,000 clones, 77% occurring once. The material sequenced was PBMCs, taken after 24 months of ibrutinib treatment. Every receptor here comes from a human donor with chronic lymphocytic leukemia.

The chain has TRBV2 and TRBJ1-1; D is unclear. Looked up from germline, CDR1 is SNHLY and CDR2 is FYNNEI. The CDR3 is 13 residues long. The V end lost 2 bases, the J end lost 0 bases, and 4 bases lay between the germline ends. In DNA, the CDR3 is TGTGCCAGCAGTGAAACGGTGAACACTGAAGCTTTCTTT. Its protein product is CASSETVNTEAFF. Looking up the rest from reference TRBV2 and TRBJ1-1 gives the full variable domain: EPEVTQTPSHQVTQMGQEVILRCVPISNHLYFYWYRQILGQKVEFLVSFYNNEISEKSEIFDDQFSVERPDGSNFTLKIRSTKLEDSAMYFCASSETVNTEAFFGQGTRLTVV.

The chain combines TRBV19 with TRBJ2-1, with TRBD2 identical over 9 bases. This CDR3 comprises 16 residues. Trimming removed 8 bases from V and 7 bases from J; junction bases left unmatched: 15. The germline V gene encodes CDR1 LNHDA and CDR2 SQIVND (reference sequence). For the CDR3, the DNA is TGTGCCAGTTCCTCCTTACTGCGCACTAGCGGGAATGAGCAGTTCTTC. It encodes CASSSLLRTSGNEQFF.

The CDR3 region has the DNA TGTGCCAGCACCGCTCCGGGACAGGGAGACAATGAGCAGTTCTTC. This sequence encodes CASTAPGQGDNEQFF. The gene calls are TRBV28 and TRBJ2-1, with 9 positions matching TRBD1. Germline values: CDR1 MDHEN, CDR2 SYDVKM. The CDR3 loop spans 15 amino acids. Trimming at V came to 7 bases and at J to 5 bases, leaving 9 bases not matched to a gene.

This clone was observed a few times. The rearrangement uses TRBV18 and TRBJ1-3; no reliable D call. CDR3 length: 14 residues. Looked up from germline, CDR1 is KGHSH and CDR2 is LQKENI. V gave up 3 bases and J gave up 3 bases, with 9 bases separating them. The CDR3 region is CASSPGSSGNTIYF. The CDR3 DNA sequence: TGTGCCAGCTCACCGGGGTCTAGTGGAAACACCATATATTTT.

The rearrangement joins TRBV7-2 to TRBJ2-5; the D call may be TRBD1 or TRBD2 (7 bases each). Germline-derived CDR1 and CDR2 are SGHTA and FQGNSA. V lost 2 bases and J lost 3, with 16 bases in between. The CDR3 runs 16 residues. The CDR3 coding sequence is TGTGCCAGCAGCTTAAGTCGCCAGGGGGGGGAAGAGACCCAGTACTTC. The encoded protein is CASSLSRQGGEETQYF. Together with reference TRBV7-2 and TRBJ2-5, the CDR3 gives the full variable domain: GAGVSQSPSNKVTEKGKDVELRCDPISGHTALYWYRQSLGQGLEFLIYFQGNSAPDKSGLPSDRFSAERTGGSVSTLTIQRTQQEDSAVYLCASSLSRQGGEETQYFGPGTRLLVL.

CDR3 sequence: CASSPDRVWGNTIYF. CDR3 bases: TGTGCCAGCAGCCCGGACAGGGTGTGGGGAAACACCATATATTTT. The chain has TRBV7-2 and TRBJ1-3, with 8 nucleotides matching TRBD1. Looked up from germline, CDR1 is SGHTA and CDR2 is FQGNSA. CDR3 length: 15 residues. Germline trimming cut 5 bases from V and 4 bases from J; bases unmatched to any gene: 7.

The gene calls are TRBV9 and TRBJ2-3; 10 nucleotides line up with TRBD1. Per germline, CDR1 SGDLS and CDR2 YYNGEE. The CDR3 consists of 16 residues. Trimming at V came to 9 bases and at J to 0 bases, leaving 10 bases not matched to a gene. The CDR3 DNA sequence: TGTGCCACCGGGAAGGACAGGGGGTATAGCACAGATACGCAGTATTTT. The encoded protein is CATGKDRGYSTDTQYF.

The chain couples TRBV5-1 to TRBJ2-3; 9 positions match TRBD1. The CDR3 runs to 16 residues. CDR1 and CDR2 (germline): SGHRS, YFSETQ. Germline trimming cut 4 bases from V and 3 bases from J; bases unmatched to any gene: 9. CDR3 nucleotides: TGCGCCAGCAGCACTGGACAGGGGATGGGGACAGATACGCAGTATTTT. Residues: CASSTGQGMGTDTQYF. The full variable domain, its missing parts supplied by reference TRBV5-1 and TRBJ2-3, is KAGVTQTPRYLIKTRGQQVTLSCSPISGHRSVSWYQQTPGQGLQFLFEYFSETQRNKGNFPGRFSGRQFSNSRSEMNVSTLELGDSALYLCASSTGQGMGTDTQYFGPGTRLTVL.

CDR3 bases: TGTGCCAGCAGCGCGACTAGTGATACGCAGTATTTT. Its protein product is CASSATSDTQYF. The V and J genes are TRBV7-6 and TRBJ2-3; TRBD2 is a possible D gene (6 bases). This CDR3 is 12 amino acids long. V gave up 5 bases and J gave up 6 bases, with 9 bases separating them. Germline V gene data show CDR1 as SGHVS and CDR2 as FNYEAQ.

This chain joins TRBV4-2 and TRBJ2-1; the D gene is possibly TRBD2 (6 bases). This CDR3 contains 14 residues. Germline V lookup: CDR1 LGHNA, CDR2 YNFKEQ. V was cut by 6 bases and J by 8 bases, with 17 bases left in between. CDR3 nucleotide sequence: TGTGCCAGCAGGTGGTCCGGGGGTTCCGATGAGCAGTTCTTC. Amino acids: CASRWSGGSDEQFF.

The rearrangement links TRBV11-2 to TRBJ2-7; D perhaps matches TRBD2 (7 bases). From germline, CDR1 is SGHAT and CDR2 FQNNGV. This CDR3 contains 14 residues. The ends were cut back, 7 bases at V and 2 bases at J, with 15 bases in the middle. This CDR3 reads CASTVGGGPYEQYF. The CDR3 nucleotides are TGTGCCAGCACCGTTGGGGGGGGGCCCTACGAGCAGTACTTC.

The chain employs TRBV4-2 and TRBJ1-1; no reliable D call. The V and J ends lost 1 base and 5 bases respectively, with 11 bases between them. Looked up from germline, CDR1 is LGHNA and CDR2 is YNFKEQ. The CDR3 totals 14 residues. The CDR3 loop is CASSQASVGTEAFF. The CDR3 DNA reads as TGTGCCAGCAGCCAAGCCTCAGTAGGGACTGAAGCTTTCTTT.